One and the same sample provided the 20 T cell receptor beta chains below, sequenced in a study of OX40 agonist ivuxolimab in advanced cancers. Clones were sequenced by immunoSEQ multiplex PCR, and TCRdb holds only the in-frame ones, with some missing. The data show 100,000 or so clones, with about 96% seen just once and roughly 2% held by the top ten. Sequencing was performed on CD4+ or CD8+ T cells sorted from blood, taken in a trial of the OX40 agonist ivuxolimab. The receptor source for this set is an adult with an advanced solid tumor such as melanoma, head and neck, liver or kidney cancer.

The rearrangement joins TRBV28 to TRBJ2-5, with D uncertain. Trimming left V 4 bases short and J 4 bases short, with 19 bases between. The germline V gene encodes CDR1 MDHEN and CDR2 SYDVKM. The length of the CDR3 is 16 residues. The CDR3 region is CASSSRPPPVGETQYF. The CDR3 coding sequence is TGTGCCAGCAGTTCAAGGCCCCCGCCTGTGGGAGAGACCCAGTACTTC.

The CDR3 region is CASSYDSYEQYF. CDR3 bases: TGTGCCAGCAGTTACGACAGCTACGAGCAGTACTTC. The rearrangement links TRBV6-5 to TRBJ2-7, with a weak D call TRBD1 (5 bases). Germline CDR1 and CDR2: MNHEY and SVGAGI. The CDR3 runs 12 residues. Trimming pared 2 bases from V and 3 bases from J, leaving 5 bases between.

This chain links TRBV6-6 with TRBJ1-2, with D perhaps TRBD1 (5 bases). The CDR3 contains 15 residues. Germline CDR1 and CDR2: MNHNY and SVGAGI (reference sequence). Trimming shortened V by 5 bases and J by 4 bases, and 17 bases separated the two germline ends. The CDR3 bases are TGTGCCAGCAGTCAGCGGGGGGGTTGGGGCTATGGCTACACCTTC. It encodes CASSQRGGWGYGYTF.

This clone was counted once. V and J are TRBV10-2 and TRBJ1-1; 9 positions match TRBD1. J gave up 1 base and V 6 bases, and 0 bases lay outside the gene matches. The CDR3 spans 13 residues. CDR1 is WSHSY, CDR2 SAAADI, per germline. CDR3 loop: CASRTGGNTEAFF. CDR3 bases: TGCGCCAGCAGGACAGGGGGGAACACTGAAGCTTTCTTT.

The V and J genes are TRBV19 and TRBJ2-1; 10 nucleotides agree with TRBD2. The germline CDR1 and CDR2 sequences are LNHDA and SQIVND (reference sequence). V was pared by 8 bases and J by 1 base, with 8 bases of the junction left unmatched. The CDR3 is 16 amino acids. CDR3 bases: TGTGCCAGTGGAGCGGGAGGGCTCCCTTCCTACAATGAGCAGTTCTTC. The encoded protein is CASGAGGLPSYNEQFF.

CDR3 bases: TGTGCCAGCAGTTCCGGACTAAACTACGAGCAGTACTTC. Encoded protein: CASSSGLNYEQYF. This sequence joins TRBV6-5 and TRBJ2-7, with D possibly matching TRBD2 (6 bases). V shed 4 bases and J shed 3 bases, with 10 bases lying between them. Germline V gene lookup returns CDR1 MNHEY and CDR2 SVGAGI. CDR3 length equals 13 residues.

The CDR3 spells CASSPDYQETQYF. DNA for the CDR3: TGTGCCAGCAGCCCGGACTATCAAGAGACCCAGTACTTC. J is TRBJ2-5 and V is TRBV28, with D possibly matching TRBD2 (6 bases). Trimming removed 6 bases from V and 2 bases from J, with 10 bases in between. The CDR3 sequence is 13 residues long. The V gene's germline CDR1 is MDHEN and CDR2 SYDVKM. Using reference TRBV28 and TRBJ2-5 for the parts outside the CDR3, the full variable domain is DVKVTQSSRYLVKRTGEKVFLECVQDMDHENMFWYRQDPGLGLRLIYFSYDVKMKEKGDIPEGYSVSREKKERFSLILESASTNQTSMYLCASSPDYQETQYFGPGTRLLVL.

The chain carries TRBV7-8 and TRBJ2-1; TRBD2 is a possible D gene (5 bases). The CDR3 spans 14 residues. Germline V gives CDR1 SGHVS, CDR2 FQNEAQ. Trimming cost V 2 bases and J 4 bases, with 9 bases left between them. The CDR3 region is CASSLLREYNEQFF. In DNA form, the CDR3 reads TGTGCCAGCAGCTTACTCCGGGAATACAATGAGCAGTTCTTC.

The chain combines TRBV19 with TRBJ2-7; D is perhaps TRBD1 or TRBD2 (5 bases each). CDR1 LNHDA and CDR2 SQIVND come from the germline V gene (reference sequence). This CDR3 contains 13 residues. V gave up 10 bases and J gave up 1 base, with 14 bases separating them. The CDR3 protein is CATRTRGSYEQYF. CDR3 coding DNA: TGTGCCACCCGGACACGGGGATCCTACGAGCAGTACTTC.

J is TRBJ2-3 and V is TRBV7-8; D is uncertain. The CDR3 runs 13 residues. Per germline, CDR1 SGHVS and CDR2 FQNEAQ. V lost 0 bases, J lost 5 bases, and 6 bases lay in between. The CDR3 sequence is CASSLANGDTQYF. CDR3 in DNA: TGTGCCAGCAGCTTAGCAAACGGAGATACGCAGTATTTT.

This chain joins TRBV5-5 and TRBJ1-1; D unclear. V was trimmed by 2 bases and J by 4 bases, leaving 12 bases between them. This CDR3 has 14 residues. CDR1 and CDR2 from the germline V gene are SGHKS and YYEKEE (reference sequence). The CDR3 bases are TGTGCCAGCAGCTTCTCCTGGGATGGCACTGAAGCTTTCTTT. The encoded protein is CASSFSWDGTEAFF.

The chain recombines TRBV11-1 with TRBJ2-7; D may be TRBD2 (5 bases). The CDR3 sequence is 15 residues long. The germline CDR1 and CDR2 sequences are SGHAT and FQDESV (reference sequence). Trimming pared 1 base from V and 1 base from J, leaving 11 bases between. Here the CDR3 reads CASSLDEGGSYEQYF. The CDR3 DNA follows: TGTGCCAGCAGCTTAGACGAGGGCGGATCCTACGAGCAGTACTTC.

The chain joins TRBV19 to TRBJ2-2, with a possible D match to TRBD1 (6 bases). The ends were cut back, 6 bases at V and 4 bases at J, with 9 bases in the middle. The CDR3 consists of 13 residues. CDR1 and CDR2 from the germline V gene are LNHDA and SQIVND (reference sequence). The CDR3 reads CASSAGVTGELFF. The CDR3 DNA reads as TGTGCCAGTAGCGCAGGGGTCACCGGGGAGCTGTTTTTT.

This clone was picked up a small number of times. The V call is TRBV7-6, the J call TRBJ2-7, with TRBD1 identical over 7 bases. Germline V gene lookup returns CDR1 SGHVS and CDR2 FNYEAQ. J lost 3 bases, V lost 5 bases, and 7 bases had no gene match. The CDR3 loop spans 14 amino acids. Here the CDR3 DNA reads TGTGCCAGCAGCCACACAGGGGCGGGCTACGAGCAGTACTTC. Translating gives CASSHTGAGYEQYF.

This clone was counted between two and nine times. The V gene is TRBV28, the J gene TRBJ1-5; D uncertain. The V end lost 3 bases, the J end lost 11 bases, and 14 bases lay between the germline ends. Per germline, CDR1 MDHEN and CDR2 SYDVKM. The CDR3 totals 13 residues. In nucleotides, the CDR3 is TGTGCCAGCAGTTTGGAGGAAAGGATAGCCCAGCATTTT. As protein: CASSLEERIAQHF.

The chain links TRBV4-1 to TRBJ2-1, with a possible D match to TRBD2 (6 bases). There are 13 residues in the CDR3. Germline assignment: CDR1 MGHRA and CDR2 YSYEKL. The germline V and J ends were trimmed by 3 bases and 9 bases, with 12 bases remaining between them. The CDR3 DNA is TGCGCCAGCAGCCACCCCTCGGGGGTTGAGCAGTTCTTC. It encodes CASSHPSGVEQFF.

With regard to this clone: At one end, the junction sequence differs from germline, possibly due to a read error. The genes are TRBV13 and TRBJ2-7; D uncertain. Per germline, CDR1 PRHDT and CDR2 FYEKMQ (reference sequence). This CDR3 spans 14 amino acids. CDR3 in DNA: TGCGCCAGCAGCCAGTCCGCCAGCTCCTACGAGCAGTACTTC. Translation gives CASSQSASSYEQYF. Together with reference TRBV13 and TRBJ2-7, the CDR3 gives the full variable domain: AAGVIQSPRHLIKEKRETATLKCYPIPRHDTVYWYQQGPGQDPQFLISFYEKMQSDKGSIPDRFSAQQFSDYHSELNMSSLELGDSALYFCASSQSASSYEQYFGPGTRLTVT.

The chain carries TRBV7-8 and TRBJ2-2; a possible D gene is TRBD2 (6 bases). The CDR3 has 14 amino acids. Germline values: CDR1 SGHVS, CDR2 FQNEAQ. V lost 0 bases and J lost 4, with 6 bases in between. In DNA, the CDR3 is TGTGCCAGCAGCTTAGCTAGCGGCACCGGGGAGCTGTTTTTT. Translating it yields CASSLASGTGELFF.

CDR3 coding DNA: TGTGCCAGCAGTTCATTGGCGGGAGGGCCCTCCACCGGGGAGCTGTTTTTT. Its translation is CASSSLAGGPSTGELFF. The chain joins TRBV27 to TRBJ2-2; 9 bases are a match to TRBD2. The CDR3 covers 17 residues. Germline V gives CDR1 MNHEY, CDR2 SMNVEV (reference sequence). After removal of 4 bases from V and 4 bases from J, the junction contained 10 bases not matched to a gene.

This clone was recorded only once. This sequence joins TRBV19 and TRBJ2-2, with D hard to call. This CDR3 has 14 residues. V was trimmed by 9 bases and J by 2 bases, leaving 13 bases between them. Germline V CDR1 and CDR2: LNHDA, SQIVND (reference sequence). The CDR3 reads CASCGLLNTGELFF. The CDR3 nucleotides are TGTGCCAGCTGTGGGCTCCTTAACACCGGGGAGCTGTTTTTT.